A single sample is the source of the 7 T cell receptor beta chains below, sequenced in a study of tissue T cells after allogeneic stem cell transplantation. Time point denoted: mouse harvest day 7 after allogeneic transplant. The graft held 10^6 splenic CD5+ T cells and 10^7 T-cell-depleted bone marrow cells. Libraries were prepared by immunoSEQ multiplex PCR; TCRdb keeps only in-frame clonotypes and omits some of them. Of roughly 7,600 clones listed, 40% to 60% are singletons. The sample comprised gut tissue. The receptors shown here come from a female BALB/c mouse given C57BL/6 T cells with graft-versus-host disease after an allogeneic hematopoietic cell transplant.

Comments on this clone: Gene names are the mouse ones. The sequenced fragment ends 1 residue before the CDR3 boundary, so the rest is inferred from the germline J gene. The rearrangement links TRBV16 to TRBJ2-1; a weak D match, TRBD2 (6 bases). CDR1 and CDR2 from the germline V gene are SGHSA and FRNQAP. This CDR3 comprises 15 residues. V dropped 4 bases and J dropped 0 bases, with 10 bases sitting between them. CDR3 DNA, as far as it was read: TGTGCAAGCAGCTCCCGACTGGATAACTATGCTGAGCAGTTC. It yields the protein CASSSRLDNYAEQF. The full CDR3 sequence reads CASSSRLDNYAEQFF.

In its sample, this clone was seen a few times. Genes and germline come from the mouse. The sequence runs out 1 residue before the end of the CDR3; the remainder is reconstructed from the germline J gene. The chain joins TRBV26 to TRBJ1-4, with 8 bases identical to TRBD1. V shed 5 bases and J 6 bases; nucleotides not matched to a gene: 2. The CDR3 runs 13 residues. Germline CDR1 KGHPV, CDR2 FQNQEV (reference sequence). Here the CDR3 reads CASSTGGDERLFF. Partial CDR3 DNA: TGTGCCAGCAGTACAGGGGGAGACGAAAGATTATTT.

On this clone itself: Mouse germline and gene names are used. The CDR3 is cut off 1 residue early in the read; its end comes from the germline J gene. The chain joins TRBV15 to TRBJ2-7, with 11 nucleotides matching TRBD2. V lost 5 bases and J lost 4; bases outside the gene matches: 4. The CDR3 is 14 amino acids. From germline, CDR1 is SGHND and CDR2 FRSKSL. CDR3 bases read: TGTGCCAGCAGTCCGGGACTGGGGGTTTATGAACAGTAC. This gives the protein CASSPGLGVYEQY. The full CDR3 protein is CASSPGLGVYEQYF. Looking up the rest from reference TRBV15 and TRBJ2-7 gives the full variable domain: DAGVTQTPRHEVAEKGQTIILKCEPVSGHNDLFWYRQTKIQGLELLSYFRSKSLMEDGGAFKDRFKAEMLNSSFSTLKIQPTEPKDSAVYLCASSPGLGVYEQYFGPGTRLTVL.

In this sample, this clone turned up once. Genes and germline are mouse. The read ends 1 residue shy of where the CDR3 ends; the end is completed using the germline J gene. V usage is TRBV26 and J usage is TRBJ1-2, with 10 bases lining up with TRBD1. Germline V gene lookup returns CDR1 KGHPV and CDR2 FQNQEV (reference sequence). V lost 2 bases to trimming and J lost 3 bases; unmatched junction nucleotides: 3. The CDR3 is 15 residues long. The part of the CDR3 DNA that was read is TGTGCCAGCAGTCTGCGACAGGGGGCTGACTCCGACTACACC. Its protein is CASSLRQGADSDYT. The entire CDR3 protein reads CASSLRQGADSDYTF.

As for this clone: Gene names are mouse gene names. CDR3 DNA (partial): TGTGCCAGCAGTGATATGGGGGGAGGGAGTCAAAACACCTTGTAC. It is translated as CASSDMGGGSQNTLY. The complete CDR3 sequence is CASSDMGGGSQNTLYF. The chain uses TRBV13-3 and TRBJ2-4; 7 bases match TRBD2. The observed sequence ends 1 residue before the CDR3 terminus, with the missing tail filled in from the germline J gene. Germline CDR1 reads NNHDY; CDR2 reads SYVADS. V was pared by 1 base and J by 0 bases, with 5 bases of the junction left unmatched. There are 16 residues in the CDR3.

A remark on this clone: The germline and genes are mouse ones. CDR3 residues: CTCSAGQDTEVFF. Incomplete CDR3 DNA: TGCACCTGCAGTGCAGGACAGGACACAGAAGTCTTC. V is TRBV1 and J is TRBJ1-1, with TRBD1 as a possible D gene (6 bases). Coverage ceases 1 residue before the CDR3 finishes, and the germline J gene fills in the end. CDR3 length: 13 amino acids. Germline values: CDR1 NSQYPW, CDR2 LRSPGD (reference sequence). Between the trimmed V and J ends, which lost 1 base and 3 bases, there was a span of 6 bases. The whole variable domain, remainder taken from reference TRBV1 and TRBJ1-1, is VTLLEQNPRWRLVPRGQAVNLRCILKNSQYPWMSWYQQDLQKQLQWLFTLRSPGDKEVKSLPGADYLATRVTDTELRLQVANMSQGRTLYCTCSAGQDTEVFFGKGTRLTVV.

Relative to its sample, this clone is medium-sized. Mouse gene names and germline throughout. Read sequence stops 1 residue before the CDR3 end, and the germline J gene provides the missing end. This chain joins TRBV13-2 and TRBJ1-1; tentatively, D is TRBD1 (6 bases). The CDR3 is 14 residues long. Trimming pared 0 bases from V and 3 bases from J, leaving 9 bases between. CDR1 NNHNN and CDR2 SYGAGS come from the germline V gene (reference sequence). The CDR3 loop reads CASGDAHRDTEVFF. The part of the CDR3 DNA that was read is TGTGCCAGCGGTGATGCTCACAGGGACACAGAAGTCTTC.